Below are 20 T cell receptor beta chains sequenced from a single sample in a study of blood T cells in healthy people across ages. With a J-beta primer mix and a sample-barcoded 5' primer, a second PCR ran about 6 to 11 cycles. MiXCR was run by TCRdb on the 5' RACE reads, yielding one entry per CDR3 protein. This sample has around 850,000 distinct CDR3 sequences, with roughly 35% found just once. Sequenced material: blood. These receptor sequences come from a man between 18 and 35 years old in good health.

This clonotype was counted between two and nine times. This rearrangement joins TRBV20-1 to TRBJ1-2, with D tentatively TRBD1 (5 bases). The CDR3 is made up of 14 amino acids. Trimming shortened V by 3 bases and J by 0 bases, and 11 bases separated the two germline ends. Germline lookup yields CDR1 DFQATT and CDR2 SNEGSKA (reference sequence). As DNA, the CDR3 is TGCAGTGCTAGGGGGGACGGCTCTAACTATGGCTACACCTTC. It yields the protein CSARGDGSNYGYTF.

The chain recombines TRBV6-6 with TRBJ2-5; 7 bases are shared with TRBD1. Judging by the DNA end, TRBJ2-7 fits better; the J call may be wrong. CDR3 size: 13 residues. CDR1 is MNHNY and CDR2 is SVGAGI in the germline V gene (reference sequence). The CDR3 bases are TGTGCCAGCACCACAGGGGCGCTCTACGAGCAGTACTTC. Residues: CASTTGALYEQYF.

The CDR3 DNA is TGTGCCAGCAGTTACACCACTACGGGGTCCTACAATGAGCAGTACTTC. Its translation is CASSYTTTGSYNEQYF. The rearrangement joins TRBV6-5 to TRBJ2-7, with TRBD2 as a possible D gene (5 bases). V lost 2 bases, J lost 7 bases, and 21 bases lay in between. The V gene's germline CDR1 is MNHEY and CDR2 SVGAGI. The CDR3 loop spans 16 amino acids.

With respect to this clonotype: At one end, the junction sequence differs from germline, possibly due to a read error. The CDR3 sequence: CATARETGPYGQYF. The CDR3 DNA sequence: TGTGCCACCGCCCGAGAGACAGGGCCCTACGGGCAGTACTTC. The gene calls are TRBV6-5 and TRBJ2-7, with 7 bases that match TRBD1. This CDR3 is built from 14 residues. Germline values: CDR1 MNHEY, CDR2 SVGAGI.

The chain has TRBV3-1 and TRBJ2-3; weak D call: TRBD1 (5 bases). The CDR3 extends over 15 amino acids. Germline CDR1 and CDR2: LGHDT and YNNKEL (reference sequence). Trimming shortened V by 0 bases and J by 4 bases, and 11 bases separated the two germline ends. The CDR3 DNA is TGTGCCAGCAGCCAAGATTTCCAGGGTCCAGATACGCAGTATTTT. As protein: CASSQDFQGPDTQYF.

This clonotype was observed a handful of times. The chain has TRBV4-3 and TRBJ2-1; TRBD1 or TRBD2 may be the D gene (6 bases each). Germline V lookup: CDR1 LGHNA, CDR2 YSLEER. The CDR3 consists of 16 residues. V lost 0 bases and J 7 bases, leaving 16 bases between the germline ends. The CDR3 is CASSQDLEGGTNEQFF. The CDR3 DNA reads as TGCGCCAGCAGCCAAGATCTGGAGGGGGGCACAAATGAGCAGTTCTTC.

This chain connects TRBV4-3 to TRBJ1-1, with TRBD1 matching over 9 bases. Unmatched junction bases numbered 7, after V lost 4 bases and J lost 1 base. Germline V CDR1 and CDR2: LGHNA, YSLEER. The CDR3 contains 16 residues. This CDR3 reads CASSLRDRVGNTEAFF. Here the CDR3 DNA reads TGCGCCAGCAGCCTCCGGGACAGGGTGGGGAACACTGAAGCTTTCTTT.

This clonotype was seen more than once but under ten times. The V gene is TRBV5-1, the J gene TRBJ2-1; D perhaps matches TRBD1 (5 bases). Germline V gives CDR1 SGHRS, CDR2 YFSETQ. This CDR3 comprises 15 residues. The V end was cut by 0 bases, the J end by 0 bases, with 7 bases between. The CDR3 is CASSLDRTSYNEQFF. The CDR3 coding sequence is TGCGCCAGCAGCTTGGACAGGACCTCCTACAATGAGCAGTTCTTC.

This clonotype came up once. The DNA of the CDR3 is TGTGCCAGCAGCTTAGTCTTTTCAGCCGGGGAGCTGTTTTTT. Protein product: CASSLVFSAGELFF. The chain couples TRBV7-6 to TRBJ2-2; D unclear. CDR1 is SGHVS and CDR2 is FNYEAQ in the germline V gene. V was trimmed by 1 base and J by 6 bases, leaving 9 bases between them. This CDR3 has 14 residues.

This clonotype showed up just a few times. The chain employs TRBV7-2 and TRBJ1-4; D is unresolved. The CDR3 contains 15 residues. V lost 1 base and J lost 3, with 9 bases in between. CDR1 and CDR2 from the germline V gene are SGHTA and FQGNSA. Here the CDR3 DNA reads TGTGCCAGCAGCTTAGGGGCGGACCCTAATGAAAAACTGTTTTTT. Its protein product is CASSLGADPNEKLFF.

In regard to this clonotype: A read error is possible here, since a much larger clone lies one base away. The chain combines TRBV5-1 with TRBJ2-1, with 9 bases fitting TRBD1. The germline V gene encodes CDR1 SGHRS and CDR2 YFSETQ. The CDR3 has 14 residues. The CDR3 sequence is CAGRRTGDGNEQFF. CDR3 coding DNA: TGCGCCGGCAGACGGACAGGGGATGGAAATGAGCAGTTCTTC. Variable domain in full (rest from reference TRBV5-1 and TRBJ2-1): KAGVTQTPRYLIKTRGQQVTLSCSPISGHRSVSWYQQTPGQGLQFLFEYFSETQRNKGNFPGRFSGRQFSNSRSEMNVSTLELGDSALYLCAGRRTGDGNEQFFGPGTRLTVL.

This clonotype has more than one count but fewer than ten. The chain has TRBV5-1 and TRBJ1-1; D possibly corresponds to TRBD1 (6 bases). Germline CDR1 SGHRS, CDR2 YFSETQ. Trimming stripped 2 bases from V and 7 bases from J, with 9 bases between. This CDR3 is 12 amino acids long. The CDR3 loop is CASSFTGFEAFF. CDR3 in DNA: TGCGCCAGCAGCTTTACAGGGTTTGAAGCTTTCTTT. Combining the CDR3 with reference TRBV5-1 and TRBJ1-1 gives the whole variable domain KAGVTQTPRYLIKTRGQQVTLSCSPISGHRSVSWYQQTPGQGLQFLFEYFSETQRNKGNFPGRFSGRQFSNSRSEMNVSTLELGDSALYLCASSFTGFEAFFGQGTRLTVV.

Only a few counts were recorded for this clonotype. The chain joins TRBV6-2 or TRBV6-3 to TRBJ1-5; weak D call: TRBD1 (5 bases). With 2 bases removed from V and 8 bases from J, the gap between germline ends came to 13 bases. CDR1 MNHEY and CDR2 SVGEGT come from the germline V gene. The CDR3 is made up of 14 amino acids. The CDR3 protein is CASSYRELDKPQHF. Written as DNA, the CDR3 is TGTGCCAGCAGTTACCGAGAATTGGACAAGCCCCAGCATTTT.

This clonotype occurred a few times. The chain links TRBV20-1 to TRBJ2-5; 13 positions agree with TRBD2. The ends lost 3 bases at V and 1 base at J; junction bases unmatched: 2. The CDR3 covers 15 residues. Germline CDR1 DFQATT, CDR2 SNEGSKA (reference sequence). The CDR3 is CSASGLAGAQETQYF. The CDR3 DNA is TGCAGTGCTAGTGGACTAGCGGGGGCCCAAGAGACCCAGTACTTC.

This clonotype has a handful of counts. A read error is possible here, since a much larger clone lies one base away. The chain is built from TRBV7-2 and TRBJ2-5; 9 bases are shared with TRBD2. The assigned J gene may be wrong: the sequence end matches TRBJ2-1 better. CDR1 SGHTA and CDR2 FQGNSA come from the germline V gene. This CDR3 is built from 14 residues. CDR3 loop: CASSRGGFQETQFF. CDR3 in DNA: TGTGCCAGCTCGCGGGGGGGATTCCAAGAGACCCAGTTCTTC.

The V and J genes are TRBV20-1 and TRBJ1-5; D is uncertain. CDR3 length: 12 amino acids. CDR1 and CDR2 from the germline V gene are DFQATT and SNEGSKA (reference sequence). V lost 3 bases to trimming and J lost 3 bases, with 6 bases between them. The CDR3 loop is CSARGDNQPQHF. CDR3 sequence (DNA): TGCAGTGCTAGGGGAGACAATCAGCCCCAGCATTTT.

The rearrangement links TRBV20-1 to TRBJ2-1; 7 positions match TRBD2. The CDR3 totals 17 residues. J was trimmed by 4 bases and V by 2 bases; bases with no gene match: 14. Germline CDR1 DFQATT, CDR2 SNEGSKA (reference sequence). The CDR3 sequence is CSARKIKAGPSYNEQFF. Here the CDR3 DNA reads TGCAGTGCTAGAAAGATTAAAGCGGGGCCAAGTTACAATGAGCAGTTCTTC.

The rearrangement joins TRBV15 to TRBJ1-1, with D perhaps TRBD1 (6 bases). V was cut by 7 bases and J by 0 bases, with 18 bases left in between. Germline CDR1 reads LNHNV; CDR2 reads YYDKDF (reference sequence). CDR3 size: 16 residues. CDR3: CATTEGQPLVNTEAFF. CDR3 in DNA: TGTGCCACCACCGAAGGACAGCCGTTAGTGAACACTGAAGCTTTCTTT.

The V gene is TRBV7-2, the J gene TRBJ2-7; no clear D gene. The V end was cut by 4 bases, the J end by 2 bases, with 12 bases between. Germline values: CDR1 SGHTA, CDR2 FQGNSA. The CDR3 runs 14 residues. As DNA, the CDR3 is TGTGCCAGCAGCTCCCATGGTACGGCCTACGAGCAGTACTTC. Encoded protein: CASSSHGTAYEQYF.

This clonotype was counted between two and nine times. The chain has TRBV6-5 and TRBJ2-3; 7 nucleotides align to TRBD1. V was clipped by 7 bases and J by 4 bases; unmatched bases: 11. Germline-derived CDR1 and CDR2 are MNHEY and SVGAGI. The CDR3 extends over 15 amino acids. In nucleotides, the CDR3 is TGTGCCAGCAAGAACAGGGGTCTGGGGTCAGATACGCAGTATTTT. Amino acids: CASKNRGLGSDTQYF.